This record concerns one T cell receptor beta chain sequence. What it binds is not known. This specimen comes from a study of T cells in Graves' hyperthyroidism and ophthalmopathy. Turning to the study itself: It was at initial diagnosis, before any treatment, that peripheral blood was collected. General study points: Peripheral blood also featured most of the thyroid clonotypes expanded above 0.001. It was a median about 6 months before onset that the model predicted ophthalmopathy.

Trimming removed 6 bases at V and 4 bases at J, with 16 bases between. The CDR3 length is 15 residues. Germline V gene sequence: CDR1 MNHEY, CDR2 SMNVEV (reference sequence). TCR beta CDR3 sequences were amplified from RNA transcripts. The TCR CDR3 first-round RT-PCR relied on the HTBI primer set. TCRdb reanalysed the multiplex PCR reads using MiXCR and keeps one entry per CDR3 protein. The repertoire has hundreds of thousands of distinct CDR3 sequences, roughly 21% of them found once; the top ten carry over 45%. The study based diagnoses on clinical symptoms, serum thyroxine and TRAb, thyroid ultrasound and orbital computed tomography.

This TCR derives from a man in his forties or fifties with Graves' ophthalmopathy. The sequenced sample consisted of blood. The J gene is TRBJ1-5, the V gene TRBV27; D uncertain. The CDR3 DNA is TGTGCCAGCAGGACGGGCGGGGAAGGAAATCAGCCCCAGCATTTT. Its protein is CASRTGGEGNQPQHF.